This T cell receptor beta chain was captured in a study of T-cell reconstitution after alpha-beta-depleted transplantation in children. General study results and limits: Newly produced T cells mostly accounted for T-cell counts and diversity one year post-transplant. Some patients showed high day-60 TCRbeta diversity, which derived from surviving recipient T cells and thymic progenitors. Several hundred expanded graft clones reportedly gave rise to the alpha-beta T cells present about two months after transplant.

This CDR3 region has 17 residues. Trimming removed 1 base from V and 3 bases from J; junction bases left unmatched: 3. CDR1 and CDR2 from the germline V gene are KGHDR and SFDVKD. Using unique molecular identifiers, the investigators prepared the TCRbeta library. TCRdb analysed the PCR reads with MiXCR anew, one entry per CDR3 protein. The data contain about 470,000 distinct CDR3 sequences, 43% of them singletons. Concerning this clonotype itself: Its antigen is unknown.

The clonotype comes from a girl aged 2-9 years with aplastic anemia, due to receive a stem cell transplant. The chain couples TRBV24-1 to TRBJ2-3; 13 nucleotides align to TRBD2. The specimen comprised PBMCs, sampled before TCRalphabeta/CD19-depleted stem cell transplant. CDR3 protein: CATSDFGLAGDTDTQYF. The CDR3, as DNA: TGTGCCACCAGTGATTTTGGACTAGCGGGAGATACAGATACGCAGTATTTT.